This section outlines one T cell receptor (beta chain) sequence together with its context. Its antigen remains unidentified. Assay: immunoSEQ multiplex PCR; the TCRdb copy retains only in-frame clones and omits some. The sample has 120,000 or so clones, roughly 88% seen once. The sample belongs to a study of T cell responses to AZD1222 COVID-19 vaccine. Study information: Some second doses came at about 4 weeks and others at about 12 weeks; these were pooled.

Study results and caveats: Nearly half of spike-specific TCRs reportedly go after variant regions that carry no mutations. White British ancestry dominated among donors, who included more females, and clonal diversity was possibly underestimated. CD4 TCRs covered the whole spike, strongest at regions 160-218 and 743-854.

Germline CDR1 reads GTSNPN; CDR2 reads SVGIG (reference sequence). V dropped 5 bases and J dropped 4; count of bases not matched to a gene: 4. The CDR3 extends over 12 amino acids. The specimen was peripheral blood, collected on day 0 of AZD1222 vaccination. The origin of this receptor is an adult in good health. This chain joins TRBV30 and TRBJ1-1; 7 bases are a match to TRBD1. The CDR3 here is CAWDQGVTEAFF. CDR3 coding DNA: TGTGCCTGGGATCAGGGGGTCACTGAAGCTTTCTTT.